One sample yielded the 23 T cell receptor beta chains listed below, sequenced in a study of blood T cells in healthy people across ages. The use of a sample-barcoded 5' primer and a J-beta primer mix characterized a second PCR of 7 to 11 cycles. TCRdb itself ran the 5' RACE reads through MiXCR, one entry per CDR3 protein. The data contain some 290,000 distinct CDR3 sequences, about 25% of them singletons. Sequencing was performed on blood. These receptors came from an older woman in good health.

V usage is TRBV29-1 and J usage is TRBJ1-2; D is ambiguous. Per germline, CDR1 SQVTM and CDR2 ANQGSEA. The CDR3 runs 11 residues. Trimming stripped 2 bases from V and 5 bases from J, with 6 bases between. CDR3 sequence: CSVELQYGYTF. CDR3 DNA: TGCAGCGTTGAACTCCAGTATGGCTACACCTTC.

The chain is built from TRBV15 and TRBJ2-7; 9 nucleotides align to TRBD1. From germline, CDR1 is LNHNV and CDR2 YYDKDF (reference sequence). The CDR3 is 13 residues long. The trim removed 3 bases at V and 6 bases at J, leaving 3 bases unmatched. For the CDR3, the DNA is TGTGCCACCAGCAGGGACAGGGGTCTCGAGCAGTACTTC. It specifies CATSRDRGLEQYF. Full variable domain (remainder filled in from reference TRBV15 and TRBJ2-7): DAMVIQNPRYQVTQFGKPVTLSCSQTLNHNVMYWYQQKSSQAPKLLFHYYDKDFNNEADTPDNFQSRRPNTSFCFLDIRSPGLGDTAMYLCATSRDRGLEQYFGPGTRLTVT.

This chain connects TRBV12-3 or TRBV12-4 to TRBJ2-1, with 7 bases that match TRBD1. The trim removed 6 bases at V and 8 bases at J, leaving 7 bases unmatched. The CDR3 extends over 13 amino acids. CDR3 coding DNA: TGTGCCAGCAGGCGACAGGGTTGGGATGAGCAGTTCTTC. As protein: CASRRQGWDEQFF.

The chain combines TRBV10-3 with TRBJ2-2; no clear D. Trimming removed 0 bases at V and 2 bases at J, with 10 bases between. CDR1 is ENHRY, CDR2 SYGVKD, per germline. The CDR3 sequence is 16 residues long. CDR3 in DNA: TGTGCCATCAGTGAGTCTAGCCATGAAAACACCGGGGAGCTGTTTTTT. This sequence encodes CAISESSHENTGELFF.

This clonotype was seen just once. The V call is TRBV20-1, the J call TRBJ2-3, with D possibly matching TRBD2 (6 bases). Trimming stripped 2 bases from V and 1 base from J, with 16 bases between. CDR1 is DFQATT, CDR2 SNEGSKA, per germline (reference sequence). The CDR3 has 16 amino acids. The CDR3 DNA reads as TGCAGTGCTAGATTTATCGGGGGTAGTGGCACAGATACGCAGTATTTT. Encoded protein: CSARFIGGSGTDTQYF.

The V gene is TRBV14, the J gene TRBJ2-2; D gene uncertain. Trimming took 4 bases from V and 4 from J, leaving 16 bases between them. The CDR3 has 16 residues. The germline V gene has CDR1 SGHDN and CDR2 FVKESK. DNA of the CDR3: TGTGCCAGCAGCCTACCTGGGATAGTATCCACCGGGGAGCTGTTTTTT. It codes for CASSLPGIVSTGELFF. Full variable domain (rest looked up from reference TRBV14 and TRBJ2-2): EAGVTQFPSHSVIEKGQTVTLRCDPISGHDNLYWYRRVMGKEIKFLLHFVKESKQDESGMPNNRFLAERTGGTYSTLKVQPAELEDSGVYFCASSLPGIVSTGELFFGEGSRLTVL.

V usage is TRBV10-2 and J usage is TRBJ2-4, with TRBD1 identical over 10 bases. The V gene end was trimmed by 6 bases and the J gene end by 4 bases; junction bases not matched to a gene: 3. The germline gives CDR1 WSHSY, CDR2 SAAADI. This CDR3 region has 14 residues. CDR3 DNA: TGCGCCAGCAGGGGGACAGGGGTAAAAAACATTCAGTACTTC. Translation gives CASRGTGVKNIQYF.

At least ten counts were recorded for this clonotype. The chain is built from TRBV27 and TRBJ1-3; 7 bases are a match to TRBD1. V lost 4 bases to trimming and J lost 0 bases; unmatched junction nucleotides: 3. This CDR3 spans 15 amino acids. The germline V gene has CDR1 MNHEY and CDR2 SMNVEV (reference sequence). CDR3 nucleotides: TGTGCCAGCAGTTCCGGGACAGTCTCTGGAAACACCATATATTTT. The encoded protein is CASSSGTVSGNTIYF.

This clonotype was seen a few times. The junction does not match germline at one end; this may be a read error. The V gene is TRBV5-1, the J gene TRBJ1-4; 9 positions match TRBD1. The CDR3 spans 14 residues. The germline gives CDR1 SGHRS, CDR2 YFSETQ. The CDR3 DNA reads TGCGCCAGCAGTTCCGGACAGGGGCCCGAAAAACCGTTTTTT. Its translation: CASSSGQGPEKPFF. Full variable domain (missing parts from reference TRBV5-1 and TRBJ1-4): KAGVTQTPRYLIKTRGQQVTLSCSPISGHRSVSWYQQTPGQGLQFLFEYFSETQRNKGNFPGRFSGRQFSNSRSEMNVSTLELGDSALYLCASSSGQGPEKPFFGSGTQLSVL.

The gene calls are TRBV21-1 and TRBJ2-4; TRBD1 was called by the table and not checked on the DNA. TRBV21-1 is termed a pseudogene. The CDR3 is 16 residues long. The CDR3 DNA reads TGTGCCAGCCCCAGCTGGGGGGGAGAGGCCAAAAACATTCAGTACTTC. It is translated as CASPSWGGEAKNIQYF.

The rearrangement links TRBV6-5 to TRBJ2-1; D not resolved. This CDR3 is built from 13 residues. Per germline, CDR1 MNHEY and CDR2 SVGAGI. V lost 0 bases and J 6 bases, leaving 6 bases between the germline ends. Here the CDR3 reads CASSYSGFNEQFF. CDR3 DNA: TGTGCCAGCAGTTACTCGGGTTTCAATGAGCAGTTCTTC.

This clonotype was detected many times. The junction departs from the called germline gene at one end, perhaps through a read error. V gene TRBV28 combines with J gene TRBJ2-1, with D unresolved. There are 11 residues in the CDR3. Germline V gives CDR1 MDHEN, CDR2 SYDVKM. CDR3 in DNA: TGCGCCAGCAGCTTGAGAGGTGAGCAGTTCTTC. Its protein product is CASSLRGEQFF.

The CDR3 DNA follows: TGCAGCGTAGCGGACAGCCGGAATGAAAAACTGTTTTTT. It specifies CSVADSRNEKLFF. The chain couples TRBV29-1 to TRBJ1-4, with D maybe TRBD1 (6 bases). From germline, CDR1 is SQVTM and CDR2 ANQGSEA. There are 13 residues in the CDR3. V was cut by 6 bases and J by 5 bases, with 13 bases left in between.

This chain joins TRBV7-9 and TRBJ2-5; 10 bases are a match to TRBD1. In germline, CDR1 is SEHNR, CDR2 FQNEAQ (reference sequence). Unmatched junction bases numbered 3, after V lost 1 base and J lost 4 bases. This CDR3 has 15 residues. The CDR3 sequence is CASSLETGGIETQYF. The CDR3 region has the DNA TGTGCCAGCAGCTTAGAGACAGGGGGCATAGAGACCCAGTACTTC. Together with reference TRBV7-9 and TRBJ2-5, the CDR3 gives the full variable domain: DTGVSQNPRHKITKRGQNVTFRCDPISEHNRLYWYRQTLGQGPEFLTYFQNEAQLEKSRLLSDRFSAERPKGSFSTLEIQRTEQGDSAMYLCASSLETGGIETQYFGPGTRLLVL.

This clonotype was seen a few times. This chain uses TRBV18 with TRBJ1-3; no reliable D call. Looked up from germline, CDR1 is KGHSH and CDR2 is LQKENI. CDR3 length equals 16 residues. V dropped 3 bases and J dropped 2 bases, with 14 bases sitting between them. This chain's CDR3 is CASSPPPKRAGNTIYF. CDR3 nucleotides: TGTGCCAGCTCACCCCCTCCAAAAAGGGCTGGAAACACCATATATTTT.

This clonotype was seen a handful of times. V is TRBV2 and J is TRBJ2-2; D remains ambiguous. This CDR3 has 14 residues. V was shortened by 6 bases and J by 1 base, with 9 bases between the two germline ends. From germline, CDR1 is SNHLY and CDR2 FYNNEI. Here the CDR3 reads CASSRNLNTGELFF. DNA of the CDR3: TGTGCCAGCAGCAGAAACTTGAACACCGGGGAGCTGTTTTTT.

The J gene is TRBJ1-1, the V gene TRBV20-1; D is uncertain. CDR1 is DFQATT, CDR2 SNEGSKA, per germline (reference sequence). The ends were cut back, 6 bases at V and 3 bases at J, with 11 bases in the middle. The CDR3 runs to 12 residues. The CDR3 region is CSANLWDTEAFF. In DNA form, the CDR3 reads TGCAGTGCCAACCTATGGGACACTGAAGCTTTCTTT.

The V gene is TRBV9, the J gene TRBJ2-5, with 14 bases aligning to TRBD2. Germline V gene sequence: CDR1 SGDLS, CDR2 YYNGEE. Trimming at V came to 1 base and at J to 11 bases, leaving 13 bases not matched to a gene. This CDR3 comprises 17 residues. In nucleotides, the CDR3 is TGTGCCAGCAGCGTATCGGCGACTAGCGGGAGGGCTAGTGCGCAGTACTTC. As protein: CASSVSATSGRASAQYF.

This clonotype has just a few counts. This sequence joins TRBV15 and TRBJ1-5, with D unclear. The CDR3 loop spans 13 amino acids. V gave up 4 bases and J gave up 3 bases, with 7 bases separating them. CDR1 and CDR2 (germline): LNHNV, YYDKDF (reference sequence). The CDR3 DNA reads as TGTGCCACCAGCAACGGGTACAATCAGCCCCAGCATTTT. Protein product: CATSNGYNQPQHF.

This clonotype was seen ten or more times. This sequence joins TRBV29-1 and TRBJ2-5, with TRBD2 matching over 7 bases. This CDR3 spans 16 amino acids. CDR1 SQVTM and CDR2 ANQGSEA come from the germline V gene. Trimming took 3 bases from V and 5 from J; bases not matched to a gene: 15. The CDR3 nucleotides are TGCAGCGTTGAGGGATCCGGGGGGTATAGCGACGAGACCCAGTACTTC. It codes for CSVEGSGGYSDETQYF.

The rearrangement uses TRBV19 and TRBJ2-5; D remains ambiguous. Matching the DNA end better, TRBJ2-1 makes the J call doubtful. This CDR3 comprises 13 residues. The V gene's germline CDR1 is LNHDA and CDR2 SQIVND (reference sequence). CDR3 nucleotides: TGTGCCAGTAGTTCCCAGTCTCGCGATGAGCAGTTCTTC. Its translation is CASSSQSRDEQFF.

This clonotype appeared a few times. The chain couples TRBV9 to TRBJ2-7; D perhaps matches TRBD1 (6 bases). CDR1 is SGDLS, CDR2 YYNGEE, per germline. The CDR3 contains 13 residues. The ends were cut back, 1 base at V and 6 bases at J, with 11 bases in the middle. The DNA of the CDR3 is TGTGCCAGCAGCGTAAACGGACAGCGCGAGCAGTACTTC. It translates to CASSVNGQREQYF.

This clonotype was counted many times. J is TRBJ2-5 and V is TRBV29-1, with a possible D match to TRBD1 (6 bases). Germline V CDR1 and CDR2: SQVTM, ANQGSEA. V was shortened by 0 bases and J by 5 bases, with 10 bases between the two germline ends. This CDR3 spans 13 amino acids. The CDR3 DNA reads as TGCAGCGTTGAAGAAGCGCAGGGGGAGACCCAGTACTTC. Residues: CSVEEAQGETQYF.